The rows below give T cell receptor beta chains drawn from one sample of a study of regulatory T cells in long-lasting Graves disease. One entry per CDR3 protein, called by TCRdb with MiXCR from the multiplex PCR reads. The table shows hundreds of thousands of distinct CDR3 sequences, with more than 15% occurring only once. Separately, the same data were catalogued under a study of T cells in Graves' hyperthyroidism and ophthalmopathy.

Specimen: peripheral blood mononuclear cells (PBMCs), collected at new diagnosis, from a patient treated with antithyroid drugs. The receptors stem from a woman between 40 and 65 years old with Graves disease. Each CDR3 is given with its conserved first and last residue. D genes are given only for firm matches. Only some rows state a clone size, as once, few, many or a class for expanded clones.

clone_size,j_call,d_call,v_call,cdr3_aa,cdr3_nt
many,TRBJ1-1,-,TRBV2,CASSESLGGNTEAFF,TGTGCCAGCAGTGAATCCCTAGGGGGGAACACTGAAGCTTTCTTT
many,TRBJ2-3,-,TRBV5-1,CASSPVTGFRADTQYF,TGCGCCAGCAGCCCCGTTACAGGGTTTAGGGCAGATACGCAGTATTTT
many,TRBJ1-1,-,TRBV5-6,CASSLESRMNTEAFF,TGTGCCAGCAGCTTGGAGTCGAGGATGAACACTGAAGCTTTCTTT
-,TRBJ2-3,TRBD2,TRBV20-1,CSARDMGLAGGGGDTQYF,TGCAGTGCTAGAGACATGGGACTAGCGGGGGGCGGGGGAGATACGCAGTATTTT
-,TRBJ2-1,-,TRBV7-2,CASSLGRLEQFF,TGTGCCAGCAGCTTAGGGCGGCTTGAGCAGTTCTTC
-,TRBJ1-4,-,TRBV3-1,CASSPTTLSGEKLFF,TGTGCCAGCAGCCCCACGACTCTATCGGGAGAAAAACTGTTTTTT
few,TRBJ2-1,TRBD2,TRBV7-8,CASSVEGGGGLGNEQFF,TGTGCCAGCAGCGTCGAGGGGGGCGGGGGGTTAGGCAATGAGCAGTTCTTC
few,TRBJ2-3,-,TRBV5-1,CASSLRLNTDTQYF,TGCGCCAGCAGCTTGAGACTCAACACAGATACGCAGTATTTT
-,TRBJ1-5,-,TRBV4-2,CASSQDQRSNQPQHF,TGTGCCAGCAGCCAAGATCAGCGAAGCAATCAGCCCCAGCATTTT
-,TRBJ1-6,TRBD1,TRBV19,CASSQTNRGLDSPLHF,TGTGCCAGTAGTCAGACCAACAGGGGGTTAGATTCACCCCTCCACTTT
many,TRBJ2-7,-,TRBV28,CASNEESLYYEQYF,TGTGCCAGCAATGAGGAATCATTATACTACGAGCAGTACTTC
many,TRBJ1-5,-,TRBV2,CASSEGSSNQPQHF,TGTGCCAGCAGTGAGGGCAGTAGCAATCAGCCCCAGCATTTT
many,TRBJ1-5,TRBD1,TRBV3-1,CASSQGQGYQPQHF,TGTGCCAGCAGCCAAGGACAGGGGTACCAGCCCCAGCATTTT
many,TRBJ2-1,-,TRBV28,CASSLVRANSDEQFF,TGTGCCAGCAGTTTAGTCAGGGCCAACTCCGATGAGCAGTTCTTC
-,TRBJ2-6,TRBD1,TRBV5-1,CASSARQGAIPGANVLTF,TGCGCCAGCAGCGCCAGACAGGGGGCGATCCCTGGGGCCAACGTCCTGACTTTC
many,TRBJ2-1,-,TRBV12-3/TRBV12-4,CASSTSGTEQFF,TGTGCCAGCAGTACCTCTGGGACTGAGCAGTTCTTC
-,TRBJ2-7,-,TRBV5-1,CASSRTSRPSEQYF,TGCGCCAGCAGCCGCACGTCACGGCCTTCCGAGCAGTACTTC
many,TRBJ1-1,-,TRBV6-2/TRBV6-3,CASSYSSGVVNTEAFF,TGTGCCAGCAGTTACTCGAGCGGGGTGGTGAACACTGAAGCTTTCTTT
-,TRBJ2-3,TRBD2,TRBV6-9,CASSWSSGGLSTDTQYF,TGTGCCAGCAGTTGGTCTAGCGGGGGGCTAAGCACAGATACGCAGTATTTT
-,TRBJ1-1,-,TRBV12-3/TRBV12-4,CASSTGGNMNTEAFF,TGTGCCAGCAGTACTGGGGGAAACATGAACACTGAAGCTTTCTTT
few,TRBJ1-1,-,TRBV6-2/TRBV6-3,CASSFRPGTEAFF,TGTGCCAGCAGTTTCCGACCAGGCACTGAAGCTTTCTTT
-,TRBJ2-3,TRBD2,TRBV28,CASTVAGGFTDTQYF,TGTGCCAGCACCGTTGCGGGGGGGTTCACAGATACGCAGTATTTT
-,TRBJ2-5,-,TRBV9,CASSGSGTQETQYF,TGTGCCAGCAGCGGGTCAGGGACCCAAGAGACCCAGTACTTC